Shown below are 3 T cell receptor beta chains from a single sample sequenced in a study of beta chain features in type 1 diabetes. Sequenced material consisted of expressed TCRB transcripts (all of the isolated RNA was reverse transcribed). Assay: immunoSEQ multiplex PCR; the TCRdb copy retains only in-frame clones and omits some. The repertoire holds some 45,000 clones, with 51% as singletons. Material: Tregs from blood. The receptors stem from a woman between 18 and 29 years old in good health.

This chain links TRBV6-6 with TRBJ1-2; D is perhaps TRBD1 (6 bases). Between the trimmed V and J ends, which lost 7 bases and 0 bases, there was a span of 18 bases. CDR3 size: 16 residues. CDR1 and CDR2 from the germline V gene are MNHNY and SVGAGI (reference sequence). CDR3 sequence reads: CASNQGQGRANYGYTF. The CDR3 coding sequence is TGTGCCAGCAACCAAGGGCAGGGGAGGGCTAACTATGGCTACACCTTC.

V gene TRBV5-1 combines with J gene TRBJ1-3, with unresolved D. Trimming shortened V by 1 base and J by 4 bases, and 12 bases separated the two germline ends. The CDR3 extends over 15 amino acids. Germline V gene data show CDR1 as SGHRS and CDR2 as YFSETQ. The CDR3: CASSLNNQVGNTIYF. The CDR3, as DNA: TGCGCCAGCAGCTTGAACAACCAAGTGGGAAACACCATATATTTT.

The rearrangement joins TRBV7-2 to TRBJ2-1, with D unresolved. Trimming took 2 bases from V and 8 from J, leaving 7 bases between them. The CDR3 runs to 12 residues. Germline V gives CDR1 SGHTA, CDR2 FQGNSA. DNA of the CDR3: TGTGCCAGCAGCTTATTTTTCGATGAGCAGTTCTTC. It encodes CASSLFFDEQFF.